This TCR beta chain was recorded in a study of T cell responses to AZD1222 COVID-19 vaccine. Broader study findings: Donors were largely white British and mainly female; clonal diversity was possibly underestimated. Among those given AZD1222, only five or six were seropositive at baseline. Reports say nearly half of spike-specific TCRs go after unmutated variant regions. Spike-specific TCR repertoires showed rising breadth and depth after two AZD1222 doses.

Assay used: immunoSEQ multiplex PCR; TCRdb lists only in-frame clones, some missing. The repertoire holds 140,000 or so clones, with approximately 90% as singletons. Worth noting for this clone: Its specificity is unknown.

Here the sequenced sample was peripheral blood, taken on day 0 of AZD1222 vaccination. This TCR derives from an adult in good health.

The CDR3 region has the DNA TGTGCCAGCAGCGTAGCAAGTGGGGGCCGAGGCACAGATACGCAGTATTTT. Its protein is CASSVASGGRGTDTQYF. This chain uses TRBV9 with TRBJ2-3; D might be TRBD1 (6 bases). V was pared by 0 bases and J by 1 base, with 15 bases between. CDR3 length equals 17 residues. The germline V gene encodes CDR1 SGDLS and CDR2 YYNGEE.